The 28 T cell receptor beta chains listed next were all sequenced from one sample in a study of T cells in Graves' hyperthyroidism and ophthalmopathy. Amplified TCR beta CDR3 regions derived from RNA transcripts. RT-PCR in the first round (using the HTBI primer set) targeted the TCR CDR3. TCRdb re-analysed the multiplex PCR reads in MiXCR, keeping a single row per CDR3 protein. This sample has some 560,000 distinct CDR3 sequences, with 15% to 18% found just once. The specimen was blood. These receptors originate from a woman aged 30 to 39 with Graves' hyperthyroidism.

Ten or more counts support this clonotype. This rearrangement joins TRBV11-3 to TRBJ2-2, with 10 bases that match TRBD1. With V trimmed by 6 bases and J by 7 bases, 11 bases remained unmatched. Looked up from germline, CDR1 is SGHNT and CDR2 is YENEEA. The CDR3 length is 16 residues. The CDR3 DNA reads as TGTGCCAGCAGAAAGACGGGACAGGGGATCAGCGGGGAGCTGTTTTTT. Its protein is CASRKTGQGISGELFF. Full variable domain (rest looked up from reference TRBV11-3 and TRBJ2-2): EAGVVQSPRYKIIEKKQPVAFWCNPISGHNTLYWYLQNLGQGPELLIRYENEEAVDDSQLPKDRFSAERLKGVDSTLKIQPAELGDSAVYLCASRKTGQGISGELFFGEGSRLTVL.

This clonotype has at least ten counts. This rearrangement joins TRBV2 to TRBJ2-7; D is tentatively TRBD1 or TRBD2 (6 bases each). Germline lookup yields CDR1 SNHLY and CDR2 FYNNEI. The CDR3 length is 15 residues. V was pared by 2 bases and J by 5 bases, with 16 bases between. The CDR3 loop reads CASSEIQRGAHEQYF. The CDR3 DNA reads TGTGCCAGCAGTGAAATCCAGAGGGGGGCCCACGAGCAGTACTTC.

In this sample, this clonotype turned up many times. The chain is built from TRBV6-1 and TRBJ1-2; 10 nucleotides line up with TRBD1. Trimming took 7 bases from V and 4 from J; bases not matched to a gene: 6. Germline CDR1 reads MNHNS; CDR2 reads SASEGT. The CDR3 has 14 amino acids. The DNA of the CDR3 is TGTGCCAGCACCAGGACAGGGGGTAGCTATGGCTACACCTTC. As protein: CASTRTGGSYGYTF.

This chain links TRBV7-9 with TRBJ2-3; D remains unclear. The CDR3 consists of 14 residues. V was cut by 1 base and J by 2 bases, with 7 bases left in between. CDR1 is SEHNR and CDR2 is FQNEAQ in the germline V gene (reference sequence). CDR3 sequence: CASSLGDNTDTQYF. CDR3 nucleotides: TGTGCCAGCAGCTTAGGAGACAACACAGATACGCAGTATTTT.

The V gene is TRBV20-1, the J gene TRBJ2-7; 7 nucleotides match TRBD2. Germline V lookup: CDR1 DFQATT, CDR2 SNEGSKA (reference sequence). V trimming: 0 bases; J trimming: 2 bases; junction bases outside the gene matches: 7. The CDR3 contains 15 residues. The CDR3 spells CSARDSLAETYEQYF. CDR3 DNA sequence: TGCAGTGCTAGAGATTCTCTAGCGGAGACCTACGAGCAGTACTTC.

This clonotype was seen ten or more times. The chain couples TRBV7-2 to TRBJ2-3, with D tentatively TRBD2 (5 bases). CDR3 length: 15 residues. Germline values: CDR1 SGHTA, CDR2 FQGNSA. Trimming left V 5 bases short and J 2 bases short, with 14 bases between. The CDR3 sequence is CASSLSGSATDTQYF. In DNA, the CDR3 is TGTGCCAGCAGCCTATCTGGGAGTGCCACAGATACGCAGTATTTT. Supplemented by reference TRBV7-2 and TRBJ2-3, the full variable domain reads GAGVSQSPSNKVTEKGKDVELRCDPISGHTALYWYRQSLGQGLEFLIYFQGNSAPDKSGLPSDRFSAERTGGSVSTLTIQRTQQEDSAVYLCASSLSGSATDTQYFGPGTRLTVL.

This clonotype was counted a few times. This chain uses TRBV4-3 with TRBJ2-7; 9 bases map to TRBD2. CDR3 length: 15 amino acids. CDR1 LGHNA and CDR2 YSLEER come from the germline V gene. Trimming removed 0 bases from V and 3 bases from J; junction bases left unmatched: 3. The chain's CDR3 is CASSQDKLAGYEQYF. The CDR3 bases are TGCGCCAGCAGCCAAGATAAACTAGCGGGCTACGAGCAGTACTTC.

This clonotype showed up many times. The J gene is TRBJ2-3, the V gene TRBV6-1, with TRBD2 matching over 9 bases. The CDR3 extends over 14 amino acids. Germline trimming cut 7 bases from V and 6 bases from J; bases unmatched to any gene: 8. Germline V gives CDR1 MNHNS, CDR2 SASEGT. The DNA of the CDR3 is TGTGCCAGCACCCTAGGACTAGCGCGCGATACGCAGTATTTT. It is translated as CASTLGLARDTQYF.

This chain connects TRBV7-2 to TRBJ2-5; D is perhaps TRBD1 (5 bases). The V end lost 5 bases, the J end lost 4 bases, and 23 bases lay between the germline ends. The CDR3 totals 17 residues. Germline CDR1 is SGHTA and CDR2 is FQGNSA. This chain's CDR3 is CASSNGASGSLGETQYF. The CDR3 DNA is TGTGCCAGCAGCAATGGGGCCTCCGGGTCTCTCGGAGAGACCCAGTACTTC.

This clonotype has at least ten counts. This chain joins TRBV3-1 and TRBJ2-4; 9 nucleotides match TRBD2. The CDR3 spans 15 residues. The V gene end was trimmed by 4 bases and the J gene end by 7 bases; junction bases not matched to a gene: 8. CDR1 LGHDT and CDR2 YNNKEL come from the germline V gene (reference sequence). CDR3 nucleotides: TGTGCCAGCAGCCCTGTAGCGGGAGTTGTGAACATTCAGTACTTC. Protein sequence: CASSPVAGVVNIQYF.

This clonotype was seen at least ten times. The chain links TRBV30 to TRBJ1-1; D unclear. The V and J ends lost 0 bases and 7 bases respectively, with 9 bases between them. The CDR3 consists of 12 residues. Looked up from germline, CDR1 is GTSNPN and CDR2 is SVGIG (reference sequence). In DNA form, the CDR3 reads TGTGCCTGGAGTGTGGGCGGGAATGAAGCTTTCTTT. Amino acid sequence: CAWSVGGNEAFF.

This clonotype came up many times. This rearrangement joins TRBV28 to TRBJ2-1; 16 nucleotides align to TRBD2. The CDR3 runs 15 residues. V was pared by 4 bases and J by 9 bases, with 3 bases of the junction left unmatched. Germline V CDR1 and CDR2: MDHEN, SYDVKM. CDR3 amino acids: CASSWGLAGGGEQFF. In DNA, the CDR3 is TGTGCCAGCAGTTGGGGACTAGCGGGAGGGGGTGAGCAGTTCTTC.

This clonotype has ten or more counts. This chain joins TRBV27 and TRBJ1-2; the match to TRBD1 covers 8 bases. Per the germline V gene, CDR1 is MNHEY and CDR2 is SMNVEV (reference sequence). The V and J ends lost 5 bases and 6 bases, in that order; junction bases with no gene match: 14. This CDR3 contains 16 residues. The CDR3 loop is CASSPTLGQGAHGYTF. As DNA, the CDR3 is TGTGCCAGCAGTCCCACCCTAGGACAGGGAGCCCATGGCTACACCTTC.

The chain combines TRBV4-1 with TRBJ2-3; 10 positions agree with TRBD2. J gave up 0 bases and V 4 bases, and 13 bases lay outside the gene matches. Germline assignment: CDR1 MGHRA and CDR2 YSYEKL. The CDR3 is 19 residues long. CDR3 region: CASSRSQGVAGGSTDTQYF. CDR3 nucleotides: TGCGCCAGCAGCCGGAGTCAAGGAGTAGCGGGAGGTAGCACAGATACGCAGTATTTT.

This clonotype came up many times. The chain links TRBV28 to TRBJ2-1; the match to TRBD2 covers 10 bases. Germline assignment: CDR1 MDHEN and CDR2 SYDVKM. The CDR3 is 17 amino acids. After removal of 1 base from V and 7 bases from J, the junction contained 10 bases not matched to a gene. The CDR3 here is CASSLFIVSSGRNEQFF. CDR3 in DNA: TGTGCCAGCAGTTTATTCATCGTGTCTAGCGGGAGAAATGAGCAGTTCTTC.

This clonotype was picked up many times. This chain connects TRBV6-2 or TRBV6-3 to TRBJ2-2; D is possibly TRBD1 or TRBD2 (5 bases each). The CDR3 runs to 15 residues. Germline values: CDR1 MNHEY, CDR2 SVGEGT. Trimming shortened V by 2 bases and J by 6 bases, and 13 bases separated the two germline ends. The chain's CDR3 is CASSYPRGAPGELFF. Written as DNA, the CDR3 is TGTGCCAGCAGTTACCCGAGGGGTGCGCCCGGGGAGCTGTTTTTT.

This clonotype was detected only a few times. V usage is TRBV7-9 and J usage is TRBJ2-5, with TRBD1 as a possible D gene (5 bases). This CDR3 is built from 13 residues. Germline lookup yields CDR1 SEHNR and CDR2 FQNEAQ (reference sequence). V shed 5 bases and J shed 3 bases, with 10 bases lying between them. The CDR3 nucleotides read TGTGCCAGCAGCCCAGGGTATGAAGAGACCCAGTACTTC. Amino acids: CASSPGYEETQYF.

The J gene is TRBJ1-5, the V gene TRBV12-3 or TRBV12-4; D not resolved. The CDR3 covers 11 residues. V lost 3 bases, J lost 15 bases, and 12 bases lay in between. The CDR3 here is CASSFGQVRHF. The CDR3, as DNA: TGTGCCAGCAGTTTTGGGCAAGTTAGGCATTTT.

This clonotype showed up many times. The chain links TRBV20-1 to TRBJ2-1; 7 positions agree with TRBD2. V shed 6 bases, J shed 8 bases, and the junction held 16 bases outside the gene matches. The CDR3 runs to 15 residues. Germline V gene sequence: CDR1 DFQATT, CDR2 SNEGSKA (reference sequence). CDR3 loop: CSASKREEGFDEQFF. The CDR3 coding sequence is TGCAGTGCATCTAAACGGGAGGAGGGGTTCGATGAGCAGTTCTTC.

This clonotype was seen a single time. The gene calls are TRBV19 and TRBJ1-3, with D unresolved. The CDR3 is made up of 16 amino acids. From germline, CDR1 is LNHDA and CDR2 SQIVND (reference sequence). The ends were cut back, 4 bases at V and 0 bases at J, with 13 bases in the middle. The CDR3 region has the DNA TGTGCCAGTAGTACCCGAAGAGTGGTCTCTGGAAACACCATATATTTT. Protein product: CASSTRRVVSGNTIYF.

The genes are TRBV25-1 and TRBJ2-1; D gene ambiguous. Trimming shortened V by 3 bases and J by 3 bases, and 9 bases separated the two germline ends. Germline-derived CDR1 and CDR2 are MGHDK and SYGVNS. The CDR3 consists of 14 residues. CDR3 loop: CASSDLEFYNEQFF. The CDR3 DNA sequence: TGTGCCAGCAGTGATTTAGAGTTCTACAATGAGCAGTTCTTC. The full variable domain, in which reference TRBV25-1 and TRBJ2-1 provide the parts outside the CDR3, is EADIYQTPRYLVIGTGKKITLECSQTMGHDKMYWYQQDPGMELHLIHYSYGVNSTEKGDLSSESTVSRIRTEHFPLTLESARPSHTSQYLCASSDLEFYNEQFFGPGTRLTVL.

Ten or more counts support this clonotype. The chain couples TRBV27 to TRBJ2-1, with D possibly TRBD2 on 5 matching bases. The CDR3 covers 15 residues. The V end was cut by 3 bases, the J end by 5 bases, with 14 bases between. Germline CDR1 is MNHEY and CDR2 is SMNVEV (reference sequence). The CDR3 spells CASSFWTETNNEQFF. CDR3 sequence (DNA): TGTGCCAGCAGTTTCTGGACTGAAACTAACAATGAGCAGTTCTTC.

This clonotype appeared many times. V is TRBV29-1 and J is TRBJ2-3, with D perhaps assigned TRBD1 or TRBD2 (6 bases each). This CDR3 is 14 amino acids long. Germline lookup yields CDR1 SQVTM and CDR2 ANQGSEA. V lost 7 bases and J lost 4, with 18 bases in between. CDR3 sequence: CSGHRDLRSDTQYF. In DNA form, the CDR3 reads TGCAGCGGTCACAGGGACTTAAGGTCAGATACGCAGTATTTT.

The chain joins TRBV5-8 to TRBJ1-5, with D possibly matching TRBD1 (5 bases). The V gene's germline CDR1 is SGHTS and CDR2 YDEGEE. The CDR3 has 14 residues. The V gene lost 4 bases and the J gene lost 5 bases, with 13 bases spanning the gap. This CDR3 reads CASSRGGADQPQHF. In DNA, the CDR3 is TGTGCCAGCAGCAGGGGAGGAGCGGATCAGCCCCAGCATTTT.

The V gene is TRBV5-5, the J gene TRBJ2-6; no definite D call. CDR1 and CDR2 (germline): SGHKS, YYEKEE (reference sequence). V lost 0 bases to trimming and J lost 4 bases, with 5 bases between them. The CDR3 contains 14 residues. The CDR3 reads CASSLGAGANVLTF. The CDR3 coding sequence is TGTGCCAGCAGCTTGGGTGCCGGGGCCAACGTCCTGACTTTC.

There are many counts of this clonotype. The chain's CDR3 is CASSFRQAHYEQYF. The CDR3 DNA follows: TGTGCCAGCAGTTTCCGTCAGGCCCACTACGAGCAGTACTTC. The chain recombines TRBV27 with TRBJ2-7; D uncertain. Trimming took 3 bases from V and 3 from J, leaving 12 bases between them. The CDR3 is 14 residues long. The germline CDR1 and CDR2 sequences are MNHEY and SMNVEV (reference sequence).

This clonotype was detected only a few times. The chain has TRBV10-3 and TRBJ2-2; no clear D gene. This CDR3 has 14 residues. Germline lookup yields CDR1 ENHRY and CDR2 SYGVKD. Trimming stripped 3 bases from V and 4 bases from J, with 9 bases between. The CDR3, as DNA: TGTGCCATCAGTGAAACAAGGGTCACCGGGGAGCTGTTTTTT. It yields the protein CAISETRVTGELFF.

In this sample, this clonotype turned up many times. V and J are TRBV12-3 or TRBV12-4 and TRBJ2-1; 10 bases are shared with TRBD2. After removal of 7 bases from V and 8 bases from J, the junction contained 11 bases not matched to a gene. CDR3 length equals 15 residues. CDR3 protein: CASTHQAGGGDEQFF. DNA for the CDR3: TGTGCCAGCACTCACCAAGCGGGAGGGGGGGATGAGCAGTTCTTC.